What follows are 4 T cell receptor beta chains derived from one specimen sequenced in a study of T cell responses to AZD1222 COVID-19 vaccine (dated by TCRdb to the early 2020s). Libraries were prepared through the immunoSEQ multiplex PCR assay. TCRdb obtained this table from immuneACCESS and retained in-frame rearrangements with V and J assigned. These tables miss some clones; where compared with another copy, unresolved V genes account for less than half of the shortfall, and the remainder is unexplained. Present in this sample are some 150,000 clones, about 89% of which were seen just once. 1.5% to 2% of the sample lies in the top ten. The time point label, read with the paper, signifies: baseline before first vaccination. Sequenced here: peripheral blood, sampled on day 0 of AZD1222 vaccination. These receptors were obtained from an adult in good health.

This clone came up once. The chain couples TRBV7-3 to TRBJ2-1, with 8 bases lining up with TRBD1. V trimming: 5 bases; J trimming: 0 bases; junction bases outside the gene matches: 6. This CDR3 contains 16 residues. CDR1 is SGHTA, CDR2 FQGTGA, per germline. The CDR3: CASSPQGGTSYNEQFF. CDR3 sequence (DNA): TGTGCCAGCAGCCCACAGGGGGGTACCTCCTACAATGAGCAGTTCTTC.

This rearrangement joins TRBV28 to TRBJ1-6; TRBD1 is a possible D gene (5 bases). Germline V gene sequence: CDR1 MDHEN, CDR2 SYDVKM. V lost 7 bases to trimming and J lost 4 bases, with 11 bases between them. This CDR3 spans 14 amino acids. DNA of the CDR3: TGTGCCAGCAAAGACAGCGTGTATAATTCACCCCTCCACTTT. Translating it yields CASKDSVYNSPLHF.

V and J are TRBV9 and TRBJ1-6, with TRBD1 matching over 7 bases. The CDR3 contains 14 residues. CDR1 and CDR2 from the germline V gene are SGDLS and YYNGEE. V lost 2 bases to trimming and J lost 6 bases; unmatched junction nucleotides: 2. The CDR3 loop is CASSVTGFNSPLHF. For the CDR3, the DNA is TGTGCCAGCAGCGTGACAGGGTTTAATTCACCCCTCCACTTT.

V is TRBV29-1 and J is TRBJ1-1; D gene ambiguous. Germline V gives CDR1 SQVTM, CDR2 ANQGSEA. Trimming removed 4 bases at V and 1 base at J, with 10 bases between. This CDR3 has 13 amino acids. CDR3 DNA: TGCAGCGTTGCAGGTAGGGAGAACACTGAAGCTTTCTTT. Translated: CSVAGRENTEAFF.